Below, 16 T cell receptor beta chains from the same sample are listed, as sequenced in a study of T cell responses to AZD1222 COVID-19 vaccine. The method was immunoSEQ multiplex PCR; TCRdb's version includes in-frame clones alone and lacks a portion of them. Counted here are roughly 70,000 clones, about 88% occurring once; the ten biggest clones make up 4% to 5.5%. Sequencing was performed on peripheral blood, taken 28 days after the second dose of the MenACWY control vaccine. Receptor source: an adult who received the MenACWY meningococcal vaccine as a control.

J is TRBJ1-1 and V is TRBV4-2; D gene uncertain. The CDR3 has 14 amino acids. Trimming left V 5 bases short and J 5 bases short, with 15 bases between. CDR1 is LGHNA and CDR2 is YNFKEQ in the germline V gene. CDR3 sequence: CASSSQVRETEAFF. The CDR3 DNA reads as TGTGCCAGCAGCTCACAAGTTCGGGAAACTGAAGCTTTCTTT.

This chain connects TRBV27 to TRBJ1-2, with D possibly being TRBD1 (6 bases). Trimming left V 2 bases short and J 6 bases short, with 13 bases between. This CDR3 spans 14 amino acids. The V gene's germline CDR1 is MNHEY and CDR2 SMNVEV (reference sequence). CDR3 DNA sequence: TGTGCCAGCAGTTTAACAGGGCGGTCGGATGGCTACACCTTC. Translation: CASSLTGRSDGYTF.

The V gene is TRBV5-1, the J gene TRBJ2-2, with 9 positions matching TRBD1. Germline values: CDR1 SGHRS, CDR2 YFSETQ. With 2 bases clipped from V and 4 bases from J, the junction kept 18 bases outside the gene matches. The length of the CDR3 is 20 residues. The CDR3 DNA is TGCGCCAGCAGCTTCGAGGGACAGGGAGTCGCTAGCGGACCCACCGGGGAGCTGTTTTTT. This sequence encodes CASSFEGQGVASGPTGELFF.

The chain links TRBV27 to TRBJ1-2; 10 nucleotides line up with TRBD1. V was pared by 7 bases and J by 6 bases, with 14 bases of the junction left unmatched. This CDR3 contains 16 residues. CDR1 MNHEY and CDR2 SMNVEV come from the germline V gene (reference sequence). This CDR3 reads CASNLGGDRGRDGYTF. In DNA, the CDR3 is TGTGCCAGCAACCTAGGAGGGGACAGGGGTAGAGATGGCTACACCTTC.

This chain connects TRBV15 to TRBJ1-2; 7 positions agree with TRBD1. The CDR3 sequence is 14 residues long. Unmatched junction bases numbered 7, after V lost 1 base and J lost 8 bases. Germline V gene lookup returns CDR1 LNHNV and CDR2 YYDKDF (reference sequence). The CDR3 DNA reads TGTGCCACCAGCAGAGCGGGACAGTCAAAAGGCTACACCTTC. Protein product: CATSRAGQSKGYTF. The full variable domain, rest sourced from reference TRBV15 and TRBJ1-2, is DAMVIQNPRYQVTQFGKPVTLSCSQTLNHNVMYWYQQKSSQAPKLLFHYYDKDFNNEADTPDNFQSRRPNTSFCFLDIRSPGLGDTAMYLCATSRAGQSKGYTFGSGTRLTVV.

V usage is TRBV5-4 and J usage is TRBJ1-4; D is uncertain. Trimming took off 4 bases at V and 4 bases at J, with 14 bases between the two ends. The CDR3 is 15 residues long. Germline V gene sequence: CDR1 SGHNT, CDR2 YYREEE (reference sequence). The DNA of the CDR3 is TGTGCCAGCAGCCCACTGCCGGATGGTAATGAAAAACTGTTTTTT. Translated, it gives CASSPLPDGNEKLFF.

The chain combines TRBV19 with TRBJ1-6, with D possibly TRBD1 on 5 matching bases. The CDR3 runs to 17 residues. Trimming took 0 bases from V and 0 from J, leaving 9 bases between them. Per the germline V gene, CDR1 is LNHDA and CDR2 is SQIVND (reference sequence). CDR3 loop: CASSIEGVSSYNSPLHF. CDR3 in DNA: TGTGCCAGTAGTATAGAAGGGGTGAGCTCCTATAATTCACCCCTCCACTTT.

The V gene is TRBV4-1, the J gene TRBJ1-1; 8 bases agree with TRBD1. The CDR3 has 13 amino acids. Germline CDR1 and CDR2: MGHRA and YSYEKL. The junction had 3 bases not matched to a gene; V was cut back by 6 bases and J by 3 bases. The chain's CDR3 is CASSQGADTEAFF. CDR3 nucleotides: TGCGCCAGCAGTCAGGGGGCTGACACTGAAGCTTTCTTT.

This sequence joins TRBV15 and TRBJ1-5; unclear D gene. This CDR3 comprises 13 residues. Germline loops: CDR1 LNHNV, CDR2 YYDKDF (reference sequence). V was clipped by 3 bases and J by 4 bases, with 7 bases between them. DNA of the CDR3: TGTGCCACCAGCAGCGGGCAAAATCAGCCCCAGCATTTT. Encoded protein: CATSSGQNQPQHF.

The chain links TRBV21-1 to TRBJ1-5. TRBV21-1 represents a pseudogene. The CDR3 is made up of 18 amino acids. The CDR3 DNA follows: TGTGCCAGCAGCAAGGGTGTAACGGTACGAGATAGCAATCAGCCCCAGCATTTT. Translated, it gives CASSKGVTVRDSNQPQHF.

In its sample, this clone was seen once. The chain has TRBV27 and TRBJ2-5, with TRBD2 matching 11 bases. Germline CDR1 reads MNHEY; CDR2 reads SMNVEV (reference sequence). The CDR3 loop spans 15 amino acids. Losses at the gene ends were 4 bases for V and 2 bases for J; bases not matched to a gene: 3. The CDR3 DNA follows: TGTGCCAGCAGTTCCGGGACTAGCGGTCAAGAGACCCAGTACTTC. Protein product: CASSSGTSGQETQYF.

The chain employs TRBV4-1 and TRBJ1-4, with 8 bases that match TRBD1. Germline values: CDR1 MGHRA, CDR2 YSYEKL. J gave up 8 bases and V 4 bases, and 9 bases lay outside the gene matches. CDR3 size: 15 residues. CDR3: CASSPRTGRDEKLFF. The DNA for the CDR3 is TGCGCCAGCAGCCCGCGGACAGGGCGGGACGAAAAACTGTTTTTT.

This sequence joins TRBV27 and TRBJ2-2, with 7 bases fitting TRBD1. This CDR3 spans 17 amino acids. V shed 0 bases, J shed 5 bases, and the junction held 9 bases outside the gene matches. Germline-derived CDR1 and CDR2 are MNHEY and SMNVEV (reference sequence). The CDR3 sequence is CASSLSLAGGSTGELFF. CDR3 coding DNA: TGTGCCAGCAGTTTATCTCTGGCAGGGGGATCTACCGGGGAGCTGTTTTTT.

The V and J genes are TRBV6-2 or TRBV6-3 and TRBJ1-3; D is ambiguous. The V and J ends lost 2 bases and 3 bases respectively, with 20 bases between them. Germline V CDR1 and CDR2: MNHEY, SVGEGT. The CDR3 has 18 amino acids. The CDR3 nucleotides are TGTGCCAGCAGTTACCGTTCTACGGCTGTGGGGTTTGGAAACACCATATATTTT. Translation gives CASSYRSTAVGFGNTIYF.

V usage is TRBV12-1 and J usage is TRBJ1-5. TRBV12-1 is deemed a pseudogene. This CDR3 comprises 12 residues. The CDR3 is CASSFDGQPQHF. The CDR3 DNA reads TGTGCCAGCAGCTTTGACGGGCAGCCCCAGCATTTT.

The chain uses TRBV4-3 and TRBJ1-4, with D maybe TRBD1 (5 bases). The germline V gene has CDR1 LGHNA and CDR2 YSLEER. The CDR3 extends over 15 amino acids. V lost 0 bases, J lost 8 bases, and 13 bases lay in between. The CDR3 sequence: CASSQDQGVGEKLFF. CDR3 nucleotide sequence: TGCGCCAGCAGCCAAGATCAGGGAGTGGGAGAAAAACTGTTTTTT.